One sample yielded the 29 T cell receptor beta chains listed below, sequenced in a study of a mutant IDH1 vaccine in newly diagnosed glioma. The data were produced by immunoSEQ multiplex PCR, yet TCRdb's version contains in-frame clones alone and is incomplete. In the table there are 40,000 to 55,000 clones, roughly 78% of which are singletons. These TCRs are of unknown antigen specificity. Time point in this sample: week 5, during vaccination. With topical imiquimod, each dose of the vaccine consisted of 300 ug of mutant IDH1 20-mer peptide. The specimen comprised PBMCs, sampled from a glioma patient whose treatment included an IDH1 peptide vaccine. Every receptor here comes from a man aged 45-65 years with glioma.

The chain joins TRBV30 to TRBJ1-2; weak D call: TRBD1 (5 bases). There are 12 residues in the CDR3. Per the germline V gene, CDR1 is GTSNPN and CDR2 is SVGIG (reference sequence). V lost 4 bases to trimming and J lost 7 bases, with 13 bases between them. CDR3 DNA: TGTGCCTGGACGGGGGGTATGGGTGGCTACACCTTC. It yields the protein CAWTGGMGGYTF. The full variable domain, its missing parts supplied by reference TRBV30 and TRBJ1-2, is SQTIHQWPATLVQPVGSPLSLECTVEGTSNPNLYWYRQAAGRGLQLLFYSVGIGQISSEVPQNLSASRPQDRQFILSSKKLLLSDSGFYLCAWTGGMGGYTFGSGTRLTVV.

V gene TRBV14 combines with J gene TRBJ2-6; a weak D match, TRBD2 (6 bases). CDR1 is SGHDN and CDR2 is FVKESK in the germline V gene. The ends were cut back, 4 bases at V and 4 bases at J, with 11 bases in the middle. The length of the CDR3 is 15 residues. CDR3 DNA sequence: TGTGCCAGCAGCCTCAGACTAGAGGGGGCCAACGTCCTGACTTTC. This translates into CASSLRLEGANVLTF.

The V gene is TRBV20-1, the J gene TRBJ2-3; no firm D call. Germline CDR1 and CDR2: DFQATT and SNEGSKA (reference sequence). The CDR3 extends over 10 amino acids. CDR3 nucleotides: TGCAGCGTCAGACTAGATACGCAGTATTTT. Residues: CSVRLDTQYF.

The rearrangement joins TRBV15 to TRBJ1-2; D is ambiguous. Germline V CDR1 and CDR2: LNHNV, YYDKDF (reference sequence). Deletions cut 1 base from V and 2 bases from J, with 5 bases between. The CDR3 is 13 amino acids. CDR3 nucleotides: TGTGCCACCAGCAGAGCGGGGAACTATGGCTACACCTTC. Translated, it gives CATSRAGNYGYTF.

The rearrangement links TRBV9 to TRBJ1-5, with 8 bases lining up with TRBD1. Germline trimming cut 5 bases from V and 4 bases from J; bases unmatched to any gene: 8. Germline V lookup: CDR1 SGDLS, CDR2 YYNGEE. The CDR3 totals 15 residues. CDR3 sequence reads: CASSHGQGPNQPQHF. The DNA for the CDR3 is TGTGCCAGCAGTCACGGACAGGGCCCTAATCAGCCCCAGCATTTT.

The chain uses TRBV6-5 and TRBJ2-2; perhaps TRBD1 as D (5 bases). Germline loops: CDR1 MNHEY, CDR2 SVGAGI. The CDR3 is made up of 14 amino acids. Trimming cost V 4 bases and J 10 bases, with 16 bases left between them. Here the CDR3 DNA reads TGTGCCAGCAGTTCCCGTCATAAGGGGCCGGAGCTGTTTTTT. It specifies CASSSRHKGPELFF.

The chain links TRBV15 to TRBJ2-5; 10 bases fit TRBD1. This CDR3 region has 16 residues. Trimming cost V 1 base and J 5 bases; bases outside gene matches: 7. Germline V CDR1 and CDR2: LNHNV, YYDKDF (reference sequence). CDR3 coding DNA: TGTGCCACCAGCAGAGTAGGGACAGGGGTTTCGGAGACCCAGTACTTC. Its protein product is CATSRVGTGVSETQYF.

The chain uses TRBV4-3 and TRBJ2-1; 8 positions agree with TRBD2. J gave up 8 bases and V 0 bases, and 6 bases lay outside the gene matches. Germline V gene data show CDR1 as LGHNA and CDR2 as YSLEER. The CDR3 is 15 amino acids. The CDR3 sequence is CASSQDLFGRDEQFF. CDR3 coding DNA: TGCGCCAGCAGCCAAGATCTTTTCGGGAGGGATGAGCAGTTCTTC.

The CDR3, as DNA: TGTGCCAGCTCACCAAGCATTGGCTACACCTTC. This encodes CASSPSIGYTF. The gene calls are TRBV18 and TRBJ1-2; D is unresolved. Germline CDR1 reads KGHSH; CDR2 reads LQKENI. The CDR3 extends over 11 amino acids. The V end lost 2 bases, the J end lost 7 bases, and 5 bases lay between the germline ends.

CDR3 sequence (DNA): TGTGCCTGGAGTATATGGGGGGACAGGGTATCGGCCGGGGAGCTGTTTTTT. Its translation is CAWSIWGDRVSAGELFF. The chain combines TRBV30 with TRBJ2-2, with TRBD1 matching over 9 bases. Germline CDR1 GTSNPN, CDR2 SVGIG (reference sequence). V was pared by 2 bases and J by 6 bases, with 13 bases of the junction left unmatched. The CDR3 has 17 amino acids.

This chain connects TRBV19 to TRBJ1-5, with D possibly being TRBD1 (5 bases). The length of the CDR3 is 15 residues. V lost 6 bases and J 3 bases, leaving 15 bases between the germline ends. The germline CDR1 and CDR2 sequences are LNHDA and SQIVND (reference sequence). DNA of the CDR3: TGTGCCAGTAGCACATTAAAAGGGGACAATCAGCCCCAGCATTTT. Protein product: CASSTLKGDNQPQHF. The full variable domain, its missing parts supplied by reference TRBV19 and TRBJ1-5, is DGGITQSPKYLFRKEGQNVTLSCEQNLNHDAMYWYRQDPGQGLRLIYYSQIVNDFQKGDIAEGYSVSREKKESFPLTVTSAQKNPTAFYLCASSTLKGDNQPQHFGDGTRLSIL.

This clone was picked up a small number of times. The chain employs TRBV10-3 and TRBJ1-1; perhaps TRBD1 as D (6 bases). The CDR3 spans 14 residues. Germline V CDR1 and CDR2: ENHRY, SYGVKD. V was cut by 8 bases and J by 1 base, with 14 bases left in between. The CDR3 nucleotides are TGTGCCATCGGGGGGGGGCACCAGAACACTGAAGCTTTCTTT. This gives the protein CAIGGGHQNTEAFF.

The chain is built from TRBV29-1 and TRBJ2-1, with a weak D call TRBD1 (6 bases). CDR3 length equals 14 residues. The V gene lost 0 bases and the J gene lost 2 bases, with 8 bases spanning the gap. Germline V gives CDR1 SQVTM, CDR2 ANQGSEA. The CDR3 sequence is CSVEEAGAYNEQFF. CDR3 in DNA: TGCAGCGTTGAAGAGGCAGGGGCCTACAATGAGCAGTTCTTC.

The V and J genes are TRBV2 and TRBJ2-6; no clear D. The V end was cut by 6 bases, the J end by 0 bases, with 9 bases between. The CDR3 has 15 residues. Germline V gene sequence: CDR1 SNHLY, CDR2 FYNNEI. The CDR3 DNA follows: TGTGCCAGCAGGGTGGATTCCTCTGGGGCCAACGTCCTGACTTTC. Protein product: CASRVDSSGANVLTF.

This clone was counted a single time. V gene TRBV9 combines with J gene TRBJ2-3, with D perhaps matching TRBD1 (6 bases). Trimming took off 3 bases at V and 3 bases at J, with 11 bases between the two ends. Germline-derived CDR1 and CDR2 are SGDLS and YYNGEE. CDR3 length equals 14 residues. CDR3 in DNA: TGTGCCAGCAGCGGTCTCGGACAGACAGATACGCAGTATTTT. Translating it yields CASSGLGQTDTQYF. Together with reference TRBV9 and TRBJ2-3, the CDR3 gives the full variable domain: DSGVTQTPKHLITATGQRVTLRCSPRSGDLSVYWYQQSLDQGLQFLIQYYNGEERAKGNILERFSAQQFPDLHSELNLSSLELGDSALYFCASSGLGQTDTQYFGPGTRLTVL.

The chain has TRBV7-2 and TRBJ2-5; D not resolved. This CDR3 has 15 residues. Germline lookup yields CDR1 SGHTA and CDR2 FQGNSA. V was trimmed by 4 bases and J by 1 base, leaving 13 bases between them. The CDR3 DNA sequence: TGTGCCAGCAGCTCCCGCCTAGAAATCCAAGAGACCCAGTACTTC. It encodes CASSSRLEIQETQYF.

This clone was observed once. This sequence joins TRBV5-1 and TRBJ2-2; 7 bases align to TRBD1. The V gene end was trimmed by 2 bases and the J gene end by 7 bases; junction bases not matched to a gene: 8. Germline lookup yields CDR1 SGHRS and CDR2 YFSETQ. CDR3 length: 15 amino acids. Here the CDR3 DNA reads TGCGCCAGCAGCTTCCGACAGGGTTGGGACGGGGAGCTGTTTTTT. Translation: CASSFRQGWDGELFF.

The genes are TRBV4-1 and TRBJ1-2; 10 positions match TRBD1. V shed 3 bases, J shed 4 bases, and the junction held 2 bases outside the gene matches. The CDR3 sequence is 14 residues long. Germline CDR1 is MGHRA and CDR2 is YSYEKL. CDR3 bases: TGCGCCAGCAGCCAGGGGACAGGGGCCTATGGCTACACCTTC. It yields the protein CASSQGTGAYGYTF.

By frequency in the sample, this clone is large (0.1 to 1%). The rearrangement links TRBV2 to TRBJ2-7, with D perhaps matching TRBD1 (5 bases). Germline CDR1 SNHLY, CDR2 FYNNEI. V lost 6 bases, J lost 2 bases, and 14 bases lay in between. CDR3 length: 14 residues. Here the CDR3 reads CASSPPDKTYEQYF. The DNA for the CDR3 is TGTGCCAGCAGCCCTCCGGACAAGACCTACGAGCAGTACTTC.

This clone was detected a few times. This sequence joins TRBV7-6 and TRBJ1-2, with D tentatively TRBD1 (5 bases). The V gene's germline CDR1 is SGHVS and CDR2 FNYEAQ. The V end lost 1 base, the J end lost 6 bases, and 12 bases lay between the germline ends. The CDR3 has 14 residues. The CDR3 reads CASSLGQGVNGYTF. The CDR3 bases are TGTGCCAGCAGCTTAGGGCAGGGAGTGAATGGCTACACCTTC.

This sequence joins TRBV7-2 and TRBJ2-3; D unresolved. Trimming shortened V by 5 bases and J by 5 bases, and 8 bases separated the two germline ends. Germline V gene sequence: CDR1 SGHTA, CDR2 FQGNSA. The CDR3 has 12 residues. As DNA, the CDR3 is TGTGCCAGCAGCCTAGACTTAGATACGCAGTATTTT. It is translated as CASSLDLDTQYF.

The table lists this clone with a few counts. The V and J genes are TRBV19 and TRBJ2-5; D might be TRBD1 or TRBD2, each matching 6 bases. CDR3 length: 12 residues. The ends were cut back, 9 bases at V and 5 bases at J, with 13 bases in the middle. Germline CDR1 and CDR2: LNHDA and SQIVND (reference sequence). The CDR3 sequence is CASNRGGETQYF. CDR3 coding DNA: TGTGCCAGCAATCGAGGGGGGGAGACCCAGTACTTC.

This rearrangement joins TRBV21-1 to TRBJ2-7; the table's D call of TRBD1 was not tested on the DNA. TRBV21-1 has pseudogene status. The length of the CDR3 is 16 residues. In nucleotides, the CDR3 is TGTGCCAGCAGCACTATTGGACAGGGTTTCCCCTACGAGCAGTACTTC. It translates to CASSTIGQGFPYEQYF.

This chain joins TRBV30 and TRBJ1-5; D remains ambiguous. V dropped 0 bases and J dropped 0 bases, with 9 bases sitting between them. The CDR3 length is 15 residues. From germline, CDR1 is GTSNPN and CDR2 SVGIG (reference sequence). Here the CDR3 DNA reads TGTGCCTGGAGTGTATCGCAGATTAGCAATCAGCCCCAGCATTTT. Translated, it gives CAWSVSQISNQPQHF.

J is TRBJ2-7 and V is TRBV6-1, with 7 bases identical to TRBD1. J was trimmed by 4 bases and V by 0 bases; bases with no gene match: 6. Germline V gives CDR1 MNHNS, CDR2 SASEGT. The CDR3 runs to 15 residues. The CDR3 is CASSEAEGGVYEQYF. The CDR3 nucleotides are TGTGCCAGCAGTGAAGCCGAAGGGGGCGTTTACGAGCAGTACTTC.

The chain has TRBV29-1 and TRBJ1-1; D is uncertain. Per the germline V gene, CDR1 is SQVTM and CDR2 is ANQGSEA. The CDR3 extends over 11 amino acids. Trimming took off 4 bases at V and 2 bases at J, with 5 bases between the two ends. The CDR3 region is CSVGFNTEAFF. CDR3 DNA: TGCAGCGTTGGATTTAACACTGAAGCTTTCTTT.

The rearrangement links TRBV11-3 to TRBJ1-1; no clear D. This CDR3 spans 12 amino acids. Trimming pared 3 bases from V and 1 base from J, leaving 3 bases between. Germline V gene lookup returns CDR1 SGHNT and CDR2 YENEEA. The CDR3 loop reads CASSFRNTEAFF. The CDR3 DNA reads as TGTGCCAGCAGCTTTCGGAACACTGAAGCTTTCTTT.

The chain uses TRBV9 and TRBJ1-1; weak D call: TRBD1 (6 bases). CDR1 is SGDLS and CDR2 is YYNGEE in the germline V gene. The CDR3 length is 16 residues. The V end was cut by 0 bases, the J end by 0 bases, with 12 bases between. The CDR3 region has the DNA TGTGCCAGCAGCGTAGCCCACGGGGGCATGAACACTGAAGCTTTCTTT. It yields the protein CASSVAHGGMNTEAFF.

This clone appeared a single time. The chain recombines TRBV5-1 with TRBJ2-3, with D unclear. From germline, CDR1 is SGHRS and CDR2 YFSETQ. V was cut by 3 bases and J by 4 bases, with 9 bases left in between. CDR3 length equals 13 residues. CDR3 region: CASSSSPPDTQYF. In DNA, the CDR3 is TGCGCCAGCAGCTCCTCCCCTCCAGATACGCAGTATTTT.